Included here is one TCR beta chain sequence, with context. This entry is derived from a study of cytomegalovirus exposure and HLA in healthy donors. Produced via immunoSEQ multiplex PCR; TCRdb's table is partial and in-frame only. This sample has 90,000 to 150,000 clones, with roughly 88% found just once. The specimen was PBMCs. The source of this sequence is a man in his late teens or twenties in good health and CMV-seronegative.

This CDR3 reads CASSLDRLTEAFF. Here the CDR3 DNA reads TGTGCCAGCAGCCTTGACAGACTCACTGAAGCTTTCTTT. The chain couples TRBV6-5 to TRBJ1-1; tentative D call: TRBD1 (5 bases). Germline values: CDR1 MNHEY, CDR2 SVGAGI. This CDR3 is built from 13 residues. Trimming stripped 6 bases from V and 4 bases from J, with 12 bases between.